This T cell receptor beta chain was recorded in a study of blood T cell repertoires in COVID-19. Looking at the study overall: The United States, Italy and Spain were the sources of the acute and convalescent COVID-19 samples. T cells, B-cell-depleted T cells, or PBMCs provided the cDNA or gDNA that served as material.

Data came from immunoSEQ multiplex PCR; TCRdb stores just in-frame clones and leaves some out. Of around 140,000 clones listed, 87% are singletons. Germline CDR1 is LGHNA and CDR2 is YNFKEQ. V was shortened by 0 bases and J by 2 bases, with 11 bases between the two germline ends. The CDR3 length is 16 residues. V usage is TRBV4-2 and J usage is TRBJ2-1; tentatively, D is TRBD2 (5 bases). This clonotype was sampled from a woman aged 45-60 years with active or convalescent COVID-19. The sequencing sample was made of peripheral blood. The CDR3, as DNA: TGTGCCAGCAGCCAAGACCCGGCGGGCGCCTACAATGAGCAGTTCTTC. Translation: CASSQDPAGAYNEQFF.